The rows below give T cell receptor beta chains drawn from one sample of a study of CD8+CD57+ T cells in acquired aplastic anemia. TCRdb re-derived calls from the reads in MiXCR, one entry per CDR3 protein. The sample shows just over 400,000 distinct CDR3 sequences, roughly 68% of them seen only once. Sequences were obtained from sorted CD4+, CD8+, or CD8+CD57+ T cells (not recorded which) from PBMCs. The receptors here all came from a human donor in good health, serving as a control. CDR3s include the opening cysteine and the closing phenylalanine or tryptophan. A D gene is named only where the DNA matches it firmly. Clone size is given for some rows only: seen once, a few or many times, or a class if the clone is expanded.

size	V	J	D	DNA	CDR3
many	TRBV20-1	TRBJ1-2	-	TGCAGTGCCCTTCCGGACGCGGGCGGGCTCTATGGCTACACCTTC	CSALPDAGGLYGYTF
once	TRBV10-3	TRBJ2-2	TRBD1	TGTGCCGGCAGTTCCCCGGGACAGGGTTTGAGAACCGGGGAGCTGTTTTTT	CAGSSPGQGLRTGELFF
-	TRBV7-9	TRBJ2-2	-	TGTGCCAGCAGCTTAGCGTCAGGGGCGAACACCGTGCAGCTGTTTTTT	CASSLASGANTVQLFF
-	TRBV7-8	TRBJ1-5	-	TGTGCCAGCAGCTCTATCGGGGAGATAGGCAATCAGCCCCAGCATTTT	CASSSIGEIGNQPQHF
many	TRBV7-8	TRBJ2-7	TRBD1	TGTGCCAGCAGCCCGCAGGCCGGGACAGGGGGCTACGAGCAGTACTTC	CASSPQAGTGGYEQYF
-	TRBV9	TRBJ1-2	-	TGTGCCAGCAGCCTGTCGCTACTAGTGTACGAGAACTATGGCTACACCTTC	CASSLSLLVYENYGYTF
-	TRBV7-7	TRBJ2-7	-	TGTGCCAGCAGTTCGCCGTTCCTAGGGGCAACATCTTACGAGCAGTACTTC	CASSSPFLGATSYEQYF
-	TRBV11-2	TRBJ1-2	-	TGTGCCAGCAGCTTGCCCACTGGGGCCTATGGCTACACCTTC	CASSLPTGAYGYTF
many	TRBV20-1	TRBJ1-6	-	TGCAGTGCTAGATGGGGCTCCTATAATTCACCCCTCCACTTT	CSARWGSYNSPLHF
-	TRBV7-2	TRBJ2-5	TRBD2	TGTGCCAGCAGCCGCGGGGGGGGGAAAACCCAGTACTTC	CASSRGGGKTQYF
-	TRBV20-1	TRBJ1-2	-	TGCAGTGCTAGTTCCAGCGTTACATATGGCTACACCTTC	CSASSSVTYGYTF
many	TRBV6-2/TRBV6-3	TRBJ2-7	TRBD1	TGTGCCAGCAGCATCGCCGGGACAGGGAAGTTCGTTAACGAGCAGTACTTC	CASSIAGTGKFVNEQYF
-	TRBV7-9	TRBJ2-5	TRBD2	TGTGCCACCGAACTAACGGGGGGGGCGGATGCGACCTATTACTTC	CATELTGGADATYYF
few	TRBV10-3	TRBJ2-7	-	TGTGCCATCAGTCAGACCCAACTGCCAACCTCCTACGAGCAGTACTTC	CAISQTQLPTSYEQYF
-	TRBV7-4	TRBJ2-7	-	TGTGCCAGCACCATAGGTGGCAAGTACTTCGTGCCGGGCTTC	CASTIGGKYFVPGF
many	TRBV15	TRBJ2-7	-	TGTGCCACCAGCAGAGACAAGGGTCCCTACGAGCAGTACTTC	CATSRDKGPYEQYF
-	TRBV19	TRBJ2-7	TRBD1	TGTGCCAGTAGCGGGACAGGGGACTCCTACGAGCAGTACTTC	CASSGTGDSYEQYF
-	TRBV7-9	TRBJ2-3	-	TGTGCCAGCACGGGGGCCACAGATACGCAGTATTTT	CASTGATDTQYF
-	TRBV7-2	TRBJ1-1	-	TGCGCCAGCAGCTTGGAGGTGGGCATAAACACCAAAGATTTCTTT	CASSLEVGINTKDFF
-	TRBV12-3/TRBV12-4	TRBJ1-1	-	TGTGCCAGCAGTGCAGGGGCAGGCATGAACACTGAAGCTTTCTTT	CASSAGAGMNTEAFF
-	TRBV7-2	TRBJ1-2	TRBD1	TGTGCCAGCAGCTTCCAGGGGGCGCAGATTGGCTACACCTACACCTTC	CASSFQGAQIGYTYTF
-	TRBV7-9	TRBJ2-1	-	TGTGCTAGCACCCAAGGGAGTTGGGATGAGCAGTTCTTC	CASTQGSWDEQFF
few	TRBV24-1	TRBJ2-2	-	TGTGCCACCAGTTTCGGCGCGAACACCGGGGAGCTGTTTTTT	CATSFGANTGELFF
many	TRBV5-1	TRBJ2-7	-	TGCGCCAGCAGCTTGGAACTGGGGCACGAGCAGTACTTC	CASSLELGHEQYF
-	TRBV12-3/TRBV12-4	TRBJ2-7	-	TGTGCCAGCACCTCAAGGGGTGTCACCTACGAGCAGTACTTC	CASTSRGVTYEQYF
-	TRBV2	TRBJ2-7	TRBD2	TGTGCCAGCAGCGTAGCACTAGCGGGGGGTTCAGACGAGCAGTACTTC	CASSVALAGGSDEQYF
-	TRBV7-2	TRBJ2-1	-	TGTGCCAGCAGCTTAGCTGGTTCCACCGGGGATGTGTTTTTCTTC	CASSLAGSTGDVFFF
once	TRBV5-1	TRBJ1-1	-	TGCGCCAGCAGCGAAAGCTGGAAGACTGAAGCTTTCTTT	CASSESWKTEAFF
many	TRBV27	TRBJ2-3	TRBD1	TGTGCCAGCAGTTTTGGGACAGGGTTTGATACGCAGTATTTT	CASSFGTGFDTQYF
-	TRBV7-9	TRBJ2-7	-	TGTGCCAGCCCCTTTCGGACAGTCTCCTACGAGCAGTACTTC	CASPFRTVSYEQYF